Each of the 8 T cell receptor beta chains below was sequenced from the same sample in a study of circulating and synovial CD4+ cells in juvenile arthritis (dated by TCRdb to the mid-2010s). Receptor libraries were prepared by the immunoSEQ multiplex PCR assay. TCRdb obtained this table from immuneACCESS and retained in-frame rearrangements with V and J assigned. These tables miss some clones; where compared with another copy, unresolved V genes account for less than half of the shortfall, and the remainder is unexplained. This sample is represented by some 14,000 clones; 80% to 85% of them were singletons. Of the sample, more than 3.5% is held by the ten largest clones. Material: CD4+ T cells from synovial fluid. The source of these receptors is a human patient with juvenile idiopathic arthritis. Some clones in this sample may be carry-over from other donors' samples.

The CDR3 bases are TGCGCCAGCAGCTTGGAAAGACTCAACCAAGAGACCCAGTACTTC. Protein sequence: CASSLERLNQETQYF. The chain carries TRBV5-1 and TRBJ2-5, with D unresolved. V was pared by 0 bases and J by 0 bases, with 9 bases between. Germline V gene data show CDR1 as SGHRS and CDR2 as YFSETQ. The CDR3 runs 15 residues.

This sequence joins TRBV28 and TRBJ1-5, with D perhaps matching TRBD1 (5 bases). Trimming shortened V by 5 bases and J by 5 bases, and 7 bases separated the two germline ends. The CDR3 spans 12 residues. Germline V lookup: CDR1 MDHEN, CDR2 SYDVKM. This chain's CDR3 is CASSGGDQPQHF. The DNA for the CDR3 is TGTGCCAGCAGTGGGGGGGATCAGCCCCAGCATTTT.

This chain uses TRBV4-2 with TRBJ2-7, with D tentatively TRBD2 (5 bases). Per the germline V gene, CDR1 is LGHNA and CDR2 is YNFKEQ. The V end lost 1 base, the J end lost 6 bases, and 10 bases lay between the germline ends. The CDR3 has 13 amino acids. CDR3 sequence: CASSQGTGSEQYF. DNA for the CDR3: TGTGCCAGCAGCCAAGGGACTGGGAGCGAGCAGTACTTC.

V usage is TRBV14 and J usage is TRBJ1-2; D remains ambiguous. The CDR3 spans 12 residues. Per germline, CDR1 SGHDN and CDR2 FVKESK. V was shortened by 3 bases and J by 8 bases, with 10 bases between the two germline ends. The chain's CDR3 is CASSQPGYGYTF. The CDR3 coding sequence is TGTGCCAGCAGCCAGCCGGGTTACGGCTACACCTTC.

The V gene is TRBV2, the J gene TRBJ1-1; TRBD1 aligns across 9 bases. V shed 6 bases and J 0 bases; nucleotides not matched to a gene: 17. In germline, CDR1 is SNHLY, CDR2 FYNNEI. The CDR3 contains 19 residues. The CDR3 nucleotides read TGTGCCAGCAGATTCCCGGGACAGGGCGCCCCGGGGGTGAACACTGAAGCTTTCTTT. It codes for CASRFPGQGAPGVNTEAFF. The full variable domain, completed using reference TRBV2 and TRBJ1-1, is EPEVTQTPSHQVTQMGQEVILRCVPISNHLYFYWYRQILGQKVEFLVSFYNNEISEKSEIFDDQFSVERPDGSNFTLKIRSTKLEDSAMYFCASRFPGQGAPGVNTEAFFGQGTRLTVV.

V is TRBV11-3 and J is TRBJ2-2, with 9 bases identical to TRBD1. V lost 0 bases to trimming and J lost 5 bases; unmatched junction nucleotides: 7. CDR3 length equals 17 residues. Germline assignment: CDR1 SGHNT and CDR2 YENEEA. DNA of the CDR3: TGTGCCAGCAGCTTAGAGTTGTGGACAGGGGTTACCGGGGAGCTGTTTTTT. Encoded protein: CASSLELWTGVTGELFF.

The chain joins TRBV27 to TRBJ1-2, with D unresolved. CDR1 is MNHEY, CDR2 SMNVEV, per germline (reference sequence). Between the trimmed V and J ends, which lost 6 bases and 2 bases, there was a span of 7 bases. This CDR3 has 12 residues. The CDR3 DNA sequence: TGTGCCAGCAGAAGCCCGAACTATGGCTACACCTTC. This translates into CASRSPNYGYTF.

The rearrangement links TRBV7-9 to TRBJ1-5, with D perhaps matching TRBD1 (6 bases). The CDR3 consists of 15 residues. The germline CDR1 and CDR2 sequences are SEHNR and FQNEAQ (reference sequence). V lost 0 bases to trimming and J lost 10 bases, with 16 bases between them. The CDR3 is CASSLAGYRAEPQHF. DNA of the CDR3: TGTGCCAGCAGCTTAGCCGGGTACAGGGCTGAACCCCAGCATTTT.